The clone carrying this TCR beta chain was detected only a few times. The antigen remains undetermined. These data originate in a study of T-cell memory formation after mild COVID-19. V was trimmed by 6 bases and J by 0 bases, leaving 9 bases between them. The CDR3 runs to 13 residues. Broader study findings: Pre-infection memory carried some responding clones, suggesting that cross-reactive memory joined.

A single record per CDR3 protein comes from TCRdb applying MiXCR to the 5' RACE reads. This sample yields under 650,000 distinct CDR3 sequences, of which about 20% are seen a single time; around 12% belongs to the top ten. The rearrangement links TRBV12-3 or TRBV12-4 to TRBJ2-7, with D unresolved. Sequences were obtained from PBMCs or a T cell subset sorted from them (not recorded which). This sequence originates from an adult woman who had mild COVID-19 (a few samples of this study predate the infection). Cell type and time point are not known. As DNA, the CDR3 is TGTGCCAGCAGGACAACCCTCTCCTACGAGCAGTACTTC. It codes for CASRTTLSYEQYF.